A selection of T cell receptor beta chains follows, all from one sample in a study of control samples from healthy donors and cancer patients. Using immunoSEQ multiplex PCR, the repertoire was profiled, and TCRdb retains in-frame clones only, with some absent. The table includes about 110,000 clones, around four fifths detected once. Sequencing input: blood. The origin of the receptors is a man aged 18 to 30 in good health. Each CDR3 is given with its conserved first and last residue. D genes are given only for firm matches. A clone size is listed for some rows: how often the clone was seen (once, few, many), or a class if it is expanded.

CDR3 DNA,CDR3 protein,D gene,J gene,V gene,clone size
TGTGCCAGCAGTTTACAGGGAAACACTGAAGCTTTCTTT,CASSLQGNTEAFF,NA,TRBJ1-1,TRBV12-3/TRBV12-4,NA
TGCGCCAGCAGCCGAATAGGGGTAACAGATACGCAGTATTTT,CASSRIGVTDTQYF,NA,TRBJ2-3,TRBV10-1,NA
TGTGCCATCAGTGAGTCGAGCAGAATGAGCTCTGGAAACACCATATATTTT,CAISESSRMSSGNTIYF,NA,TRBJ1-3,TRBV10-3,NA
TGCGCCAGCAGCCAAGGACCGGGACAGGGCGAAGAGACCCAGTACTTC,CASSQGPGQGEETQYF,TRBD1,TRBJ2-5,TRBV4-3,few
TGTGCCACCAGCCGCTTCAGGGAATTGGGGGAGACCCAGTACTTC,CATSRFRELGETQYF,NA,TRBJ2-5,TRBV15,once
TGTGCCAGCAGCGGGGGACAGGGGGCTGTAAGTACTGAAGCTTTCTTT,CASSGGQGAVSTEAFF,TRBD1,TRBJ1-1,TRBV5-6,NA
TGCGCCAGCAGTCTAGCGGGGGGGCTTGACCCAACTCCATGGGCCAACGTCCTGACTTTC,CASSLAGGLDPTPWANVLTF,TRBD2,TRBJ2-6,TRBV10-1,NA
TGTGCCCGAACCTACAGGGAAAAAGAGACCCAGTACTTC,CARTYREKETQYF,NA,TRBJ2-5,TRBV6-4,NA
TGTGCCAGCAGCTTGGGGGGAGGGGCAGATACGCAGTATTTT,CASSLGGGADTQYF,TRBD2,TRBJ2-3,TRBV5-4,few
TGTGCCTGGACGGGAGGGGAAAAACTGTTTTTT,CAWTGGEKLFF,NA,TRBJ1-4,TRBV30,NA
TGCAGCGTTGGGGGGGGAGGCGATGGCTACACCTTC,CSVGGGGDGYTF,NA,TRBJ1-2,TRBV29-1,NA
TGCGCCAGCAGCTTACAACAGGGATTGGGTGAAAAACTGTTTTTT,CASSLQQGLGEKLFF,NA,TRBJ1-4,TRBV5-1,NA
TGTGCCAGCCACCCTGGACGGAGCTCCTACAATGAGCAGTTCTTC,CASHPGRSSYNEQFF,NA,TRBJ2-1,TRBV28,NA
TGTGCCAGTAGAGGTCAGGGGGGAGTCTATGGCTACACCTTC,CASRGQGGVYGYTF,TRBD1,TRBJ1-2,TRBV19,NA
TGTGCCAGCTCACCAGACTCAAACCAGGGGGCAACTGAAGCTTTCTTT,CASSPDSNQGATEAFF,TRBD1,TRBJ1-1,TRBV18,NA
TGTGCCAGCAGCCTTTACCGGGACCATGGGTCAAATCAGCCCCAGCATTTT,CASSLYRDHGSNQPQHF,NA,TRBJ1-5,TRBV5-8,NA
TGCGCCAGCAGCCGGGGGGAAAAACTGTTTTTT,CASSRGEKLFF,NA,TRBJ1-4,TRBV5-1,NA
TGTGCCAGCAGCCAAGATAAAGCCGACAATGAGCAGTTCTTC,CASSQDKADNEQFF,NA,TRBJ2-1,TRBV3-1/TRBV3-2,NA
TGCGCCAGCAGCCCCCTTTCGGTTTTCAGCAATCAGCCCCAGCATTTT,CASSPLSVFSNQPQHF,NA,TRBJ1-5,TRBV4-3,NA
TGTGCCAGCAGCCAAGATCGGGGGGGCCTTCGTAACACCGGGGAGCTGTTTTTT,CASSQDRGGLRNTGELFF,TRBD2,TRBJ2-2,TRBV3-1/TRBV3-2,NA
TGTGCCACTAGGGCGGGTGCTAACTATGGCTACACCTTC,CATRAGANYGYTF,NA,TRBJ1-2,TRBV24-1,medium-sized
TGTGCCAGCAGTTACCCCCCGTTGGGGTCGGAGACCCAGTACTTC,CASSYPPLGSETQYF,NA,TRBJ2-5,TRBV6-5,NA
TGTGCCAGCAGGCAGCGCTATGGCTACACCTTC,CASRQRYGYTF,NA,TRBJ1-2,TRBV2,NA
TGTGCCAGCAGTTCCGCGTTCAGGGGCCAAGGGTATGGCTACACCTTC,CASSSAFRGQGYGYTF,NA,TRBJ1-2,TRBV28,NA
TGTGCCAGTAGAAATAGCGGGGGTGCCTACGAGCAGTACTTC,CASRNSGGAYEQYF,TRBD2,TRBJ2-7,TRBV19,NA
TGTGCCAGCAGGATGAGGGCCAGGGGAGGCGAGCAGTACTTC,CASRMRARGGEQYF,NA,TRBJ2-7,TRBV5-6,NA
TGTGCCAGCACTGTTTCCGGGGCCTCGAACACTGAAGCTTTCTTT,CASTVSGASNTEAFF,NA,TRBJ1-1,TRBV2,NA